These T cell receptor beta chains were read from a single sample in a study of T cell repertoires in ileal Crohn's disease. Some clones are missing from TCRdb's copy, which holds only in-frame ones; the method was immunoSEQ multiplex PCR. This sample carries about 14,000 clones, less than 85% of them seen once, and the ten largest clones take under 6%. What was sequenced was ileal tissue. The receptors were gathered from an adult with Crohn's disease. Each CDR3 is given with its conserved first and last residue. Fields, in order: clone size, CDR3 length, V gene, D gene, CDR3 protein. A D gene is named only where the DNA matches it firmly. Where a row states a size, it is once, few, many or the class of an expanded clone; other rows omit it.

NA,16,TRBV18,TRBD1,CASSLWTGEYNQPQHF
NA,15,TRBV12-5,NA,CASGLAATRSYEQYF
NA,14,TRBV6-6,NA,CASSSGSWNSPLHF
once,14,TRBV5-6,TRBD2,CASLRRGVSAEQFF
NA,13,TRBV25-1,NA,CASSDQTDTEAFF
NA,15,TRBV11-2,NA,CASSLETAFNSPLHF
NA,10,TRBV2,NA,CASRSGKLFF
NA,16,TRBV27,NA,CASSLSGGSTTDTQYF
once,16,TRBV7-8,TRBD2,CASSLAWRLAADTQYF
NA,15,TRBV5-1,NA,CASSPGATGQETQYF
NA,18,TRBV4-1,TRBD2,CASSRRPSGGPGTGELFF
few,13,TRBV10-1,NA,CASSRTGEETQYF
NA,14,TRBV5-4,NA,CASSLKGRATEAFF
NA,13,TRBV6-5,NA,CASMPGFPYEQYF
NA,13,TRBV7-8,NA,CASSLRENTEAFF
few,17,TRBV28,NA,CASSPKIRGKANYGYTF
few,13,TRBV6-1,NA,CASSEAVSGELFF
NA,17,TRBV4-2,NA,CASSQEGKGSKSDTQYF
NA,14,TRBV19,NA,CASRRDGGSYEQYF
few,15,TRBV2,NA,CASSGGRFLGNEQFF
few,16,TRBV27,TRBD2,CASSIRSGARRETQYF
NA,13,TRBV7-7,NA,CASSSTRDSPLHF
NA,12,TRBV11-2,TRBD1,CASSFQGDGYTF
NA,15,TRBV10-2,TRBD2,CASTGLAGGRETQYF
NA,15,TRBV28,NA,CASGVGGSSGNTIYF
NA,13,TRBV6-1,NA,CASSEMHSTEAFF
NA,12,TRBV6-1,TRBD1,CASKQGSTEAFF
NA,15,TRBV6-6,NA,CASSYSGPVGYGYTF
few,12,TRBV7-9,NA,CASSLGRGGYTF
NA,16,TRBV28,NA,CASSSPGERGDHGYTF
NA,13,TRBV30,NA,CAIPFRGGNTIYF
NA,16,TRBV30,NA,CASPTQGTLVSYGYTF
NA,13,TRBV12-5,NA,CASGLAYYNEQFF
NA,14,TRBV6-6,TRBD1,CASRGDRMTDGYTF
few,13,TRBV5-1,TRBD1,CASSSRDSYGYTF
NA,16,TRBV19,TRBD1,CASSRPQGASKNIQYF
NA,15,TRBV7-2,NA,CASSRSSDRTDTQYF
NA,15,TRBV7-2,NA,CASTFQSGAQETQYF
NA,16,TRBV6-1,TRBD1,CASSVYSGTGGYGYTF
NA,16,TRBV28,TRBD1,CASSPLRQGASGELFF
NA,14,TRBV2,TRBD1,CASSDSGTDYGYTF
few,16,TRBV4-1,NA,CASSQDLAQGEFGYTF
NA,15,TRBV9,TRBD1,CASSSRTGSGNTIYF
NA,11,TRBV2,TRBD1,CASTDRVPLHF
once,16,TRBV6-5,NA,CASSSRGGVGNSPLHF
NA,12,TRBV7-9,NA,CASKGTSYEQYF
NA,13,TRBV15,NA,CAAQIRSTDTQYF
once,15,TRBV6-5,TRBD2,CASRPGRARTDTQYF
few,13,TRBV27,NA,CASSPTRGGELFF